One sample yielded the 31 T cell receptor beta chains listed below, sequenced in a study of T cell clonotyping in hematopoietic cell transplantation. Specified time point: recipient sample about 28 days before transplant, after cytoreduction. Assay used: immunoSEQ multiplex PCR; TCRdb lists only in-frame clones, some missing. This repertoire shows 9,500 to 14,000 clones, roughly 90% found once; its top ten account for 13%. Material: peripheral blood mononuclear cells, obtained before stem cell transplant. These receptors were taken from a woman aged 40 to 50 with acute myeloid leukemia. Some clones in this sample may be carry-over from other donors' samples.

The chain couples TRBV30 to TRBJ2-7; D might be TRBD1 (6 bases). Germline values: CDR1 GTSNPN, CDR2 SVGIG (reference sequence). The CDR3 sequence is 12 residues long. Trimming cost V 2 bases and J 5 bases, with 10 bases left between them. CDR3 region: CAWSLQGNEQYF. The CDR3 region has the DNA TGTGCCTGGAGTCTACAGGGAAACGAGCAGTACTTC. The full variable domain, completed using reference TRBV30 and TRBJ2-7, is SQTIHQWPATLVQPVGSPLSLECTVEGTSNPNLYWYRQAAGRGLQLLFYSVGIGQISSEVPQNLSASRPQDRQFILSSKKLLLSDSGFYLCAWSLQGNEQYFGPGTRLTVT.

The chain combines TRBV5-6 with TRBJ1-2; 11 bases are a match to TRBD1. In germline, CDR1 is SGHDT, CDR2 YYEEEE. The trim removed 5 bases at V and 4 bases at J, leaving 7 bases unmatched. The CDR3 extends over 15 amino acids. CDR3 residues: CASRTTGTGGYGYTF. The CDR3 nucleotides read TGTGCCAGCAGAACTACCGGGACAGGGGGCTATGGCTACACCTTC. The whole variable domain, filled in from reference TRBV5-6 and TRBJ1-2, reads DAGVTQSPTHLIKTRGQQVTLRCSPKSGHDTVSWYQQALGQGPQFIFQYYEEEERQRGNFPDRFSGHQFPNYSSELNVNALLLGDSALYLCASRTTGTGGYGYTFGSGTRLTVV.

This chain joins TRBV9 and TRBJ2-5; 7 bases align to TRBD2. Germline assignment: CDR1 SGDLS and CDR2 YYNGEE. The CDR3 covers 14 residues. V shed 0 bases and J 2 bases; nucleotides not matched to a gene: 1. The CDR3 DNA follows: TGTGCCAGCAGCGTAGGCGGGAGACAAGAGACCCAGTACTTC. It is translated as CASSVGGRQETQYF. Together with reference TRBV9 and TRBJ2-5, the CDR3 gives the full variable domain: DSGVTQTPKHLITATGQRVTLRCSPRSGDLSVYWYQQSLDQGLQFLIQYYNGEERAKGNILERFSAQQFPDLHSELNLSSLELGDSALYFCASSVGGRQETQYFGPGTRLLVL.

This sequence joins TRBV5-6 and TRBJ2-4, with 12 bases matching TRBD1. There are 19 residues in the CDR3. CDR1 and CDR2 from the germline V gene are SGHDT and YYEEEE. Trimming took 4 bases from V and 1 from J; bases not matched to a gene: 12. CDR3 coding DNA: TGTGCCAGCAGCGAAGGACGGGACAGGGGGCGCGTGGCCAAAAACATTCAGTACTTC. Its protein is CASSEGRDRGRVAKNIQYF. Full variable domain (remainder filled in from reference TRBV5-6 and TRBJ2-4): DAGVTQSPTHLIKTRGQQVTLRCSPKSGHDTVSWYQQALGQGPQFIFQYYEEEERQRGNFPDRFSGHQFPNYSSELNVNALLLGDSALYLCASSEGRDRGRVAKNIQYFGAGTRLSVL.

This chain connects TRBV11-2 to TRBJ2-7; the D is unclear. Germline loops: CDR1 SGHAT, CDR2 FQNNGV. This CDR3 comprises 14 residues. With 2 bases removed from V and 3 bases from J, the gap between germline ends came to 11 bases. For the CDR3, the DNA is TGTGCCAGCAGCTTATCCTCACAGAGCTACGAGCAGTACTTC. This translates into CASSLSSQSYEQYF.

This chain connects TRBV4-3 to TRBJ1-1; D not certain. The CDR3 runs 15 residues. V was trimmed by 4 bases and J by 11 bases, leaving 23 bases between them. Germline loops: CDR1 LGHNA, CDR2 YSLEER. The chain's CDR3 is CASSPGRTPYGGAFF. The DNA for the CDR3 is TGCGCCAGCAGCCCAGGACGGACGCCCTATGGTGGGGCTTTCTTT.

This chain connects TRBV9 to TRBJ1-1; 9 bases map to TRBD1. The CDR3 runs 14 residues. Germline CDR1 is SGDLS and CDR2 is YYNGEE. The trim removed 0 bases at V and 5 bases at J, leaving 2 bases unmatched. The CDR3 protein is CASSVVGTGTEAFF. DNA for the CDR3: TGTGCCAGCAGCGTAGTGGGGACAGGGACTGAAGCTTTCTTT. Drawing the rest from reference TRBV9 and TRBJ1-1, the complete variable domain is DSGVTQTPKHLITATGQRVTLRCSPRSGDLSVYWYQQSLDQGLQFLIQYYNGEERAKGNILERFSAQQFPDLHSELNLSSLELGDSALYFCASSVVGTGTEAFFGQGTRLTVV.

This chain connects TRBV10-1 to TRBJ1-4, with a weak D call TRBD1 (6 bases). V was trimmed by 6 bases and J by 5 bases, leaving 10 bases between them. Germline lookup yields CDR1 WNHNN and CDR2 SYGVQD (reference sequence). This CDR3 contains 13 residues. The CDR3 loop reads CASRDSHNEKLFF. CDR3 nucleotides: TGCGCCAGCAGGGACAGCCACAATGAAAAACTGTTTTTT.

DNA of the CDR3: TGTGCCAGCAGCCCCCTCGGGGCGGGGAGCTCCTACAATGAGCAGTTCTTC. Amino acids: CASSPLGAGSSYNEQFF. V and J are TRBV7-8 and TRBJ2-1; maybe TRBD2 (6 bases). Germline V gene sequence: CDR1 SGHVS, CDR2 FQNEAQ. The V gene lost 5 bases and the J gene lost 0 bases, with 17 bases spanning the gap. The CDR3 has 17 residues. Full variable domain (missing parts from reference TRBV7-8 and TRBJ2-1): GAGVSQSPRYKVAKRGQDVALRCDPISGHVSLFWYQQALGQGPEFLTYFQNEAQLDKSGLPSDRFFAERPEGSVSTLKIQRTQQEDSAVYLCASSPLGAGSSYNEQFFGPGTRLTVL.

The V call is TRBV7-9, the J call TRBJ1-2; D perhaps matches TRBD1 (6 bases). Between the trimmed V and J ends, which lost 0 bases and 3 bases, there was a span of 14 bases. The CDR3 extends over 16 amino acids. The germline CDR1 and CDR2 sequences are SEHNR and FQNEAQ (reference sequence). DNA for the CDR3: TGTGCCAGCAGCTTAGCCACCGGGACACTATACTATGGCTACACCTTC. It specifies CASSLATGTLYYGYTF.

This chain uses TRBV19 with TRBJ2-3; possible D gene TRBD2, 6 bases. The CDR3 has 14 residues. The V end was cut by 5 bases, the J end by 5 bases, with 14 bases between. Germline V gene sequence: CDR1 LNHDA, CDR2 SQIVND (reference sequence). CDR3 DNA sequence: TGTGCCAGTAGTTTCGGGAGCTGGGGAGATACGCAGTATTTT. The encoded protein is CASSFGSWGDTQYF.

This sequence joins TRBV5-5 and TRBJ2-7; TRBD2 might be the D (5 bases). The germline CDR1 and CDR2 sequences are SGHKS and YYEKEE (reference sequence). The CDR3 has 15 amino acids. Trimming shortened V by 2 bases and J by 4 bases, and 16 bases separated the two germline ends. DNA of the CDR3: TGTGCCAGCAGCTTCGCGGACGGACTGCTATACGAGCAGTACTTC. Its protein is CASSFADGLLYEQYF. The variable domain in full, completed from reference TRBV5-5 and TRBJ2-7, reads DAGVTQSPTHLIKTRGQQVTLRCSPISGHKSVSWYQQVLGQGPQFIFQYYEKEERGRGNFPDRFSARQFPNYSSELNVNALLLGDSALYLCASSFADGLLYEQYFGPGTRLTVT.

The chain uses TRBV10-3 and TRBJ2-5, with 8 bases aligning to TRBD1. Matching the DNA end better, TRBJ2-7 makes the J call doubtful. The CDR3 has 15 residues. Germline V lookup: CDR1 ENHRY, CDR2 SYGVKD. In DNA, the CDR3 is TGTGCCATCAGTGGGACAGGGTTGGGGAACTACGAGCAGTACTTC. Its translation: CAISGTGLGNYEQYF.

J is TRBJ1-1 and V is TRBV10-3, with D tentatively TRBD1 (6 bases). The V gene lost 4 bases and the J gene lost 2 bases, with 17 bases spanning the gap. CDR1 and CDR2 (germline): ENHRY, SYGVKD. The CDR3 loop spans 16 amino acids. The CDR3 nucleotides read TGTGCCATCAGTGCTAGGGGGACACTTGTAAACACTGAAGCTTTCTTT. Protein sequence: CAISARGTLVNTEAFF.

This clone has only a few counts. The rearrangement uses TRBV7-2 and TRBJ2-7; 13 nucleotides line up with TRBD2. The V and J ends lost 2 bases and 12 bases, in that order; junction bases with no gene match: 10. This CDR3 has 15 amino acids. CDR1 is SGHTA and CDR2 is FQGNSA in the germline V gene. The CDR3 loop reads CASSLPIGLAGVRYF. CDR3 in DNA: TGTGCCAGCAGCTTACCCATTGGACTAGCGGGAGTTCGGTACTTC.

This sequence joins TRBV19 and TRBJ1-1; D remains unclear. Trimming stripped 6 bases from V and 11 bases from J, with 22 bases between. The CDR3 is made up of 14 amino acids. The V gene's germline CDR1 is LNHDA and CDR2 SQIVND (reference sequence). CDR3 residues: CASRSRRLELIAFF. CDR3 bases: TGTGCCAGTAGGAGCAGAAGATTAGAATTGATCGCTTTCTTT. The complete variable domain, with remaining parts taken from reference TRBV19 and TRBJ1-1, reads DGGITQSPKYLFRKEGQNVTLSCEQNLNHDAMYWYRQDPGQGLRLIYYSQIVNDFQKGDIAEGYSVSREKKESFPLTVTSAQKNPTAFYLCASRSRRLELIAFFGQGTRLTVV.

The rearrangement links TRBV2 to TRBJ2-5; D could derive from TRBD1 or TRBD2 (5 bases each). Germline assignment: CDR1 SNHLY and CDR2 FYNNEI. Trimming shortened V by 2 bases and J by 4 bases, and 11 bases separated the two germline ends. The CDR3 sequence is 14 residues long. CDR3 bases: TGTGCCAGCAGTGAATCCGGGACGAGAGAGACCCAGTACTTC. Protein sequence: CASSESGTRETQYF.

The chain joins TRBV7-9 to TRBJ1-5; D unresolved. Germline values: CDR1 SEHNR, CDR2 FQNEAQ (reference sequence). The CDR3 extends over 12 amino acids. V was trimmed by 4 bases and J by 3 bases, leaving 4 bases between them. The CDR3 DNA follows: TGTGCCAGCAGCTCGCACAATCAGCCCCAGCATTTT. Translation: CASSSHNQPQHF.

The rearrangement links TRBV5-6 to TRBJ1-4; D uncertain. The CDR3 runs 14 residues. Trimming shortened V by 4 bases and J by 8 bases, and 15 bases separated the two germline ends. Germline V lookup: CDR1 SGHDT, CDR2 YYEEEE. The CDR3 DNA sequence: TGTGCCAGCAGCCCAGTTGGGAAAATCGAAAAACTGTTTTTT. Translation: CASSPVGKIEKLFF.

This clone was picked up a small number of times. The chain recombines TRBV19 with TRBJ1-2; D unresolved. Germline V lookup: CDR1 LNHDA, CDR2 SQIVND (reference sequence). The V gene lost 2 bases and the J gene lost 2 bases, with 18 bases spanning the gap. The CDR3 is made up of 17 amino acids. This CDR3 is CASSILNLEKSNYGYTF. CDR3 bases: TGTGCCAGTAGTATACTTAATCTGGAGAAATCAAACTATGGCTACACCTTC.

The chain couples TRBV7-2 to TRBJ1-4; D unresolved. The CDR3 is made up of 11 amino acids. Trimming cost V 3 bases and J 5 bases, with 1 base left between them. Germline CDR1 SGHTA, CDR2 FQGNSA. CDR3 sequence: CASSFNEKLFF. The CDR3 DNA reads TGTGCCAGCAGCTTCAATGAAAAACTGTTTTTT.

The rearrangement links TRBV9 to TRBJ1-3; TRBD1 might be the D (5 bases). Trimming removed 0 bases at V and 3 bases at J, with 7 bases between. Germline values: CDR1 SGDLS, CDR2 YYNGEE. This CDR3 has 14 residues. The DNA for the CDR3 is TGTGCCAGCAGCGTAGGGGGACGTGGAAACACCATATATTTT. Translating it yields CASSVGGRGNTIYF.

This clone has only one observation. The V call is TRBV7-8, the J call TRBJ2-7, with D maybe TRBD1 (5 bases). V shed 0 bases and J shed 2 bases, with 11 bases lying between them. This CDR3 spans 15 amino acids. The germline V gene has CDR1 SGHVS and CDR2 FQNEAQ. The CDR3 DNA reads as TGTGCCAGCAGCTTAGCGCTCGTGACAGCCTACGAGCAGTACTTC. Its protein product is CASSLALVTAYEQYF. Full variable domain (missing parts from reference TRBV7-8 and TRBJ2-7): GAGVSQSPRYKVAKRGQDVALRCDPISGHVSLFWYQQALGQGPEFLTYFQNEAQLDKSGLPSDRFFAERPEGSVSTLKIQRTQQEDSAVYLCASSLALVTAYEQYFGPGTRLTVT.

CDR3 residues: CASLTLWGHAFF. The CDR3, as DNA: TGTGCCAGCCTGACCCTGTGGGGGCATGCTTTCTTT. The V gene is TRBV19, the J gene TRBJ1-1; maybe TRBD1 (6 bases). The CDR3 is 12 amino acids. The germline CDR1 and CDR2 sequences are LNHDA and SQIVND (reference sequence). The germline V and J ends were trimmed by 9 bases and 11 bases, with 19 bases remaining between them. Together with reference TRBV19 and TRBJ1-1, the CDR3 gives the full variable domain: DGGITQSPKYLFRKEGQNVTLSCEQNLNHDAMYWYRQDPGQGLRLIYYSQIVNDFQKGDIAEGYSVSREKKESFPLTVTSAQKNPTAFYLCASLTLWGHAFFGQGTRLTVV.

The chain is built from TRBV27 and TRBJ2-7; D is possibly TRBD1 (6 bases). The CDR3 consists of 15 residues. Germline values: CDR1 MNHEY, CDR2 SMNVEV (reference sequence). V was pared by 4 bases and J by 3 bases, with 16 bases between. The CDR3 region has the DNA TGTGCCAGCAGTTCCATTGACAGGAAAGGCTACGAGCAGTACTTC. Its protein product is CASSSIDRKGYEQYF.

The chain carries TRBV5-8 and TRBJ2-3; 10 bases fit TRBD1. The junction had 6 bases not matched to a gene; V was cut back by 3 bases and J by 2 bases. Germline CDR1 SGHTS, CDR2 YDEGEE. This CDR3 region has 16 residues. DNA for the CDR3: TGTGCCAGCAGCTCAGCCGGGACAGGGGACACAGATACGCAGTATTTT. It translates to CASSSAGTGDTDTQYF.

The chain employs TRBV5-6 and TRBJ1-1, with a possible D match to TRBD1 (6 bases). V was cut by 1 base and J by 1 base, with 11 bases left in between. CDR3 size: 15 residues. CDR1 and CDR2 (germline): SGHDT, YYEEEE. The CDR3 DNA sequence: TGTGCCAGCAGCTTGTATGGGACAAGGAACACTGAAGCTTTCTTT. It specifies CASSLYGTRNTEAFF.

V gene TRBV29-1 combines with J gene TRBJ1-1; perhaps TRBD1 as D (6 bases). CDR3 length equals 12 residues. Germline assignment: CDR1 SQVTM and CDR2 ANQGSEA. Trimming took off 7 bases at V and 3 bases at J, with 12 bases between the two ends. This chain's CDR3 is CSAHKGDTEAFF. The CDR3 nucleotides read TGCAGCGCCCATAAGGGGGACACTGAAGCTTTCTTT.

The J gene is TRBJ2-7, the V gene TRBV19; D gene uncertain. Trimming took off 4 bases at V and 7 bases at J, with 8 bases between the two ends. Germline CDR1 reads LNHDA; CDR2 reads SQIVND (reference sequence). This CDR3 contains 11 residues. The CDR3 nucleotides read TGTGCCAGTAGTAATAACTGGGAGCAGTACTTC. Translated, it gives CASSNNWEQYF.

The chain employs TRBV6-6 and TRBJ2-7; 7 bases fit TRBD2. The CDR3 is made up of 16 amino acids. Germline trimming cut 2 bases from V and 0 bases from J; bases unmatched to any gene: 7. Per germline, CDR1 MNHNY and CDR2 SVGAGI (reference sequence). The CDR3 is CASSYGREANSYEQYF. The DNA for the CDR3 is TGTGCCAGCAGTTACGGACGGGAGGCCAACTCCTACGAGCAGTACTTC.

V and J are TRBV7-3 and TRBJ2-2; 7 nucleotides match TRBD2. This CDR3 spans 15 amino acids. The V and J ends lost 5 bases and 4 bases, in that order; junction bases with no gene match: 7. The germline gives CDR1 SGHTA, CDR2 FQGTGA. CDR3 sequence reads: CASSLLGGGTGELFF. The CDR3 DNA reads as TGTGCCAGCAGCCTCTTGGGGGGGGGCACCGGGGAGCTGTTTTTT.